The entry below describes one T cell receptor (beta chain). Antigen unknown. Sequencing used immunoSEQ multiplex PCR; TCRdb keeps in-frame clones, though not all of them. The data show some 180,000 clones, approximately 92% seen once. The sample belongs to a study of T cell responses to AZD1222 COVID-19 vaccine. The study's findings and limits: Clonal diversity may have been underestimated in mostly white British donors.

Germline V CDR1 and CDR2: MNHEY, SVGEGT. Trimming cost V 0 bases and J 1 base, with 13 bases left between them. The CDR3 runs 17 residues. This specimen was peripheral blood, taken 28 days after the second dose of the MenACWY control vaccine. The clonotype was recovered from an adult who received the MenACWY meningococcal vaccine as a control. The V call is TRBV6-2 or TRBV6-3, the J call TRBJ1-5; possibly TRBD1 for D (5 bases). The CDR3 loop reads CASSYSSRAASNQPQHF. The CDR3 DNA reads TGTGCCAGCAGTTACTCGAGCAGGGCGGCGAGCAATCAGCCCCAGCATTTT.